This T cell receptor beta chain was sequenced in a study of monozygotic twins with inflammatory bowel disease. Reanalyzing the 5' RACE reads, TCRdb keeps one entry per CDR3 protein, without DNA. The sample features roughly 160,000 distinct CDR3 sequences, with 2% to 3% in its top ten. The germline CDR1 and CDR2 sequences are DFQATT and SNEGSKA (reference sequence). The CDR3 loop spans 14 amino acids. The gene calls are TRBV20-1 and TRBJ2-5. Sample: blood. The clonotype comes from a human donor with ulcerative colitis or Crohn's disease, or a healthy co-twin of an affected twin (not recorded which). The CDR3 here is CSASKGLWLETQYF.